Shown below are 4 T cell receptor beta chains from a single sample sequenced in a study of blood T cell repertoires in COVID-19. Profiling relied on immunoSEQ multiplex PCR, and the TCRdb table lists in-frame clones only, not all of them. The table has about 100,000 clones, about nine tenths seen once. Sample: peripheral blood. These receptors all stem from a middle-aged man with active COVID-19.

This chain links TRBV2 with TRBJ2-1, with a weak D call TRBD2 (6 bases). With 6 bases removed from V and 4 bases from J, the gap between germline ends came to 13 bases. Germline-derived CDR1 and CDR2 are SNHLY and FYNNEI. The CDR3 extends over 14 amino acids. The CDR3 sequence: CASRTGRSYNEQFF. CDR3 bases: TGTGCCAGCAGGACCGGGAGAAGTTACAATGAGCAGTTCTTC.

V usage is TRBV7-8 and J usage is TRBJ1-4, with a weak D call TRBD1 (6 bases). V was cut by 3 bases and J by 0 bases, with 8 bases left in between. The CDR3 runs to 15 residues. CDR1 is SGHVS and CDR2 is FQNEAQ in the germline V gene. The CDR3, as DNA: TGTGCCAGCAGCTTGGACAGTGCAACTAATGAAAAACTGTTTTTT. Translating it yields CASSLDSATNEKLFF. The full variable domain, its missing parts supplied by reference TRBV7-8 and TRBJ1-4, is GAGVSQSPRYKVAKRGQDVALRCDPISGHVSLFWYQQALGQGPEFLTYFQNEAQLDKSGLPSDRFFAERPEGSVSTLKIQRTQQEDSAVYLCASSLDSATNEKLFFGSGTQLSVL.

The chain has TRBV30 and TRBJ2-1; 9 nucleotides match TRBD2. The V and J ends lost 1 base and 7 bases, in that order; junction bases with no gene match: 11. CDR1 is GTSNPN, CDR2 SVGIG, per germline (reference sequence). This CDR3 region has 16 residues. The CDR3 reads CAWSGIAGAIGNEQFF. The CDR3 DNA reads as TGTGCCTGGAGTGGGATAGCGGGAGCGATAGGGAATGAGCAGTTCTTC.

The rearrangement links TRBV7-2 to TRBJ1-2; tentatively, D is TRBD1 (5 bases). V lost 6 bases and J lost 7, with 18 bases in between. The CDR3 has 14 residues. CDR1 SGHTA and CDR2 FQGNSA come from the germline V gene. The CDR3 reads CASSPTLGVGGYTF. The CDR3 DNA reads TGTGCCAGCAGTCCTACGCTAGGGGTCGGTGGCTACACCTTC. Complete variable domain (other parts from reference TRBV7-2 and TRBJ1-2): GAGVSQSPSNKVTEKGKDVELRCDPISGHTALYWYRQSLGQGLEFLIYFQGNSAPDKSGLPSDRFSAERTGGSVSTLTIQRTQQEDSAVYLCASSPTLGVGGYTFGSGTRLTVV.